This T cell receptor (beta chain) is drawn from a study of breast tumors, draining lymph nodes, adjacent tissues. Axillary draining lymph nodes of breast cancer patients supplied the node samples. Study results and limitations: Tumor TCR diversity was below lymph nodes but above nontumor tissue.

Germline CDR1 reads SGHDT; CDR2 reads YYEEEE. There are 17 residues in the CDR3. Trimming took 4 bases from V and 0 from J, leaving 19 bases between them. MiXCR was run by TCRdb on the multiplex PCR reads, yielding one entry per CDR3 protein. The sample holds 150,000 to 200,000 distinct CDR3 sequences, roughly 30% seen once. In this sample, this clonotype turned up many times. Its target is unknown. Source material: axillary lymph node tissue. The sequence was collected from a female donor with breast cancer. Some clones in this sample may be carry-over from other donors' samples. The V call is TRBV5-6, the J call TRBJ1-2; D may be TRBD1 (6 bases). The CDR3 DNA is TGTGCCAGCAGCCCCTCGGGACATTCTGTACCTAACTATGGCTACACCTTC. It codes for CASSPSGHSVPNYGYTF.